The rows below give T cell receptor beta chains drawn from one sample of a study of OX40 agonist ivuxolimab in advanced cancers. This table comes from immunoSEQ multiplex PCR, and its TCRdb copy is limited to in-frame clones, with some not included. This sample has about 61,000 clones, with roughly nine tenths found just once. Sequenced here: CD4+ or CD8+ T cells sorted from blood, sampled in a trial of the OX40 agonist ivuxolimab. The source is an adult with an advanced solid tumor such as melanoma, head and neck, liver or kidney cancer. Each CDR3 is given with its conserved first and last residue. Fields, in order: D gene, J gene, V gene, clone size, CDR3 DNA, CDR3 protein. D genes are given only for firm matches. A clone size is listed for some rows: how often the clone was seen (once, few, many), or a class if it is expanded.

d_call: TRBD1
j_call: TRBJ2-1
v_call: TRBV4-1
clone_size: -
cdr3_nt: TGCGCCAGCAGCGGGGGACAGGGGGTCGGATATGAGCAGTTCTTC
cdr3_aa: CASSGGQGVGYEQFF

d_call: -
j_call: TRBJ2-7
v_call: TRBV5-6
clone_size: -
cdr3_nt: TGTGCCAGCAGCTTGGGGGATCCGGGGATAGGCTACGAGCAGTACTTC
cdr3_aa: CASSLGDPGIGYEQYF

d_call: -
j_call: TRBJ2-4
v_call: TRBV4-1
clone_size: -
cdr3_nt: TGCGCCAGCAGCCAAGATCGGGGGTCCCTAGCCAAAAACATTCAGTACTTC
cdr3_aa: CASSQDRGSLAKNIQYF

d_call: TRBD2
j_call: TRBJ2-2
v_call: TRBV11-2
clone_size: once
cdr3_nt: TGTGCCAGCAGCTTAGCCCGGACTAGCGGGGGGAACACCGGGGAGCTGTTTTTT
cdr3_aa: CASSLARTSGGNTGELFF

d_call: -
j_call: TRBJ1-5
v_call: TRBV7-9
clone_size: -
cdr3_nt: TGTGCCAGCAGCCCCTGGACAAATAGCAATCAGCCCCAGCATTTT
cdr3_aa: CASSPWTNSNQPQHF

d_call: TRBD1
j_call: TRBJ1-2
v_call: TRBV2
clone_size: -
cdr3_nt: TGTGCCAGCAGGATGGGACAGGTCTTTGGCTACACCTTC
cdr3_aa: CASRMGQVFGYTF

d_call: TRBD2
j_call: TRBJ2-1
v_call: TRBV11-2
clone_size: -
cdr3_nt: TGTGCCAGCAGCTTGGGACTAGGCAATGAGCAGTTCTTC
cdr3_aa: CASSLGLGNEQFF

d_call: TRBD1
j_call: TRBJ2-5
v_call: TRBV6-1
clone_size: -
cdr3_nt: TGTGCCAGCAGTGAAGCGATCATCGGGACAGGGAGGCAAGAGACCCAGTACTTC
cdr3_aa: CASSEAIIGTGRQETQYF

d_call: TRBD2
j_call: TRBJ2-2
v_call: TRBV19
clone_size: once
cdr3_nt: TGTGCCACCCGAGGAGCGGGGGGCCCTAGTGGGGAGCTGTTTTTT
cdr3_aa: CATRGAGGPSGELFF

d_call: -
j_call: TRBJ2-3
v_call: TRBV5-1
clone_size: -
cdr3_nt: TGCGCCAGCAGAGATCCCGGACAGTATACGCAGTATTTT
cdr3_aa: CASRDPGQYTQYF

d_call: TRBD1
j_call: TRBJ1-1
v_call: TRBV5-6
clone_size: -
cdr3_nt: TGTGCCAGCAGCTTAGGGGGCTTCGACACTGAAGCTTTCTTT
cdr3_aa: CASSLGGFDTEAFF

d_call: TRBD1
j_call: TRBJ1-4
v_call: TRBV15
clone_size: -
cdr3_nt: TGTGCCACCAGCAGATTCGACAGGGCGTCTAATGAAAAACTGTTTTTT
cdr3_aa: CATSRFDRASNEKLFF

d_call: TRBD1
j_call: TRBJ2-7
v_call: TRBV25-1
clone_size: -
cdr3_nt: TGTGCCAGCAGAAGACAGGGGGCATCCTACGAGCAGTACTTC
cdr3_aa: CASRRQGASYEQYF

d_call: TRBD1
j_call: TRBJ1-2
v_call: TRBV6-5
clone_size: -
cdr3_nt: TGTGCCAGCAGTGACACAGGGGGCGGAGGGGGCTACACCTTC
cdr3_aa: CASSDTGGGGGYTF

d_call: TRBD1
j_call: TRBJ1-6
v_call: TRBV30
clone_size: -
cdr3_nt: TGTGCCTGGAGTCGACAGGGAATAAGCTCCTATAATTCACCCCTCCACTTT
cdr3_aa: CAWSRQGISSYNSPLHF

d_call: TRBD1
j_call: TRBJ1-2
v_call: TRBV6-6
clone_size: -
cdr3_nt: TGTGCCAGCAGTACCGGACAGGGGGCGAACTATGGCTACACCTTC
cdr3_aa: CASSTGQGANYGYTF

d_call: TRBD1
j_call: TRBJ1-6
v_call: TRBV5-4
clone_size: -
cdr3_nt: TGTGCCAGCAGCTTACGGACAGGGGGACTTGCACCCCTCCACTTT
cdr3_aa: CASSLRTGGLAPLHF

d_call: TRBD1
j_call: TRBJ1-2
v_call: TRBV4-1
clone_size: -
cdr3_nt: TGCGCCAGCAGCCCGGGACAGGGGGCGTCAGCTAACTATGGCTACACCTTC
cdr3_aa: CASSPGQGASANYGYTF

d_call: TRBD1
j_call: TRBJ1-2
v_call: TRBV5-5
clone_size: -
cdr3_nt: TGTGCCAGCAGCTTGTGGTTCACAGGGGCCGCTAACTATGGCTACACCTTC
cdr3_aa: CASSLWFTGAANYGYTF

d_call: TRBD1
j_call: TRBJ1-1
v_call: TRBV5-6
clone_size: few
cdr3_nt: TGTGCCAGCAGGGAACTGGGACAGTTGAACACTGAAGCTTTCTTT
cdr3_aa: CASRELGQLNTEAFF

d_call: -
j_call: TRBJ1-2
v_call: TRBV18
clone_size: -
cdr3_nt: TGTGCCAGCTCACCAAGTTTGGACTATGGCTACACCTTC
cdr3_aa: CASSPSLDYGYTF

d_call: TRBD1
j_call: TRBJ1-1
v_call: TRBV18
clone_size: -
cdr3_nt: TGTGCCAGCTCACCAATTGGGGACAGTTACACTGAAGCTTTCTTT
cdr3_aa: CASSPIGDSYTEAFF

d_call: TRBD1
j_call: TRBJ1-3
v_call: TRBV7-6
clone_size: -
cdr3_nt: TGTGCCAGCAGCCAAGGACAGGGGGAACACCTCTGGGGAAACACCATATATTTT
cdr3_aa: CASSQGQGEHLWGNTIYF

d_call: -
j_call: TRBJ2-1
v_call: TRBV9
clone_size: -
cdr3_nt: TGTGCCAGCAGCATATACAATGAGCAGTTCTTC
cdr3_aa: CASSIYNEQFF

d_call: -
j_call: TRBJ2-6
v_call: TRBV5-1
clone_size: -
cdr3_nt: TGCGCCAGCAGCTTGTCAGGCTCTGGGGCCAACGTCCTGACTTTC
cdr3_aa: CASSLSGSGANVLTF

d_call: -
j_call: TRBJ1-5
v_call: TRBV5-1
clone_size: -
cdr3_nt: TGCGCCAGCAGCCCTGACATCTCTGGCAATCAGCCCCAGCATTTT
cdr3_aa: CASSPDISGNQPQHF

d_call: TRBD1
j_call: TRBJ2-2
v_call: TRBV7-9
clone_size: few
cdr3_nt: TGTGCCAGTATCACAGGGGGCTTTGGGACCGGGGAGCTGTTTTTT
cdr3_aa: CASITGGFGTGELFF

d_call: -
j_call: TRBJ2-7
v_call: TRBV11-3
clone_size: -
cdr3_nt: TGTGCCAGCAAACCGGGAGCCACCGATACCTACGAGCAGTACTTC
cdr3_aa: CASKPGATDTYEQYF

d_call: TRBD2
j_call: TRBJ2-7
v_call: TRBV5-4
clone_size: -
cdr3_nt: TGTGCCAGCACCCCCAGCCTACAGCGGGGGGCCCCTAACTTCTACGAGCAGTACTTC
cdr3_aa: CASTPSLQRGAPNFYEQYF

d_call: -
j_call: TRBJ1-2
v_call: TRBV29-1
clone_size: -
cdr3_nt: TGCAGCGTACCGATTGAAGGTCAGGGAGGCTATGGCTACACCTTC
cdr3_aa: CSVPIEGQGGYGYTF

d_call: -
j_call: TRBJ2-2
v_call: TRBV5-1
clone_size: -
cdr3_nt: TGCGCCAGCAGCTTGGCCAATGGGGGCACGAACACCGGGGAGCTGTTTTTT
cdr3_aa: CASSLANGGTNTGELFF

d_call: -
j_call: TRBJ1-2
v_call: TRBV4-2
clone_size: -
cdr3_nt: TGTGCCAGCAGCCAAGGATCTGGCAGGGTGGATGGCTACACCTTC
cdr3_aa: CASSQGSGRVDGYTF